The T cell receptor (beta chain) under discussion was sequenced for a study of shared clonotypes between healthy human individuals. On the study more broadly: The study drew on a couple of women and a few men aged 18 to 49 as donors.

The CDR3 extends over 14 amino acids. Germline V gives CDR1 MGHDK, CDR2 SYGVNS. Trimming took 8 bases from V and 2 from J; bases not matched to a gene: 6. TCRdb's table, derived via immunoSEQ multiplex PCR, lists solely in-frame clones and lacks some. Here the sample spans approximately 980,000 clones, 60% to 85% being singletons. A CD45RA+ naive subset and a CD45RA-negative memory subset were split from CD4+ cells. With respect to this clone: The antigen remains undetermined.

Overall study results and limits: The sharing of approximately 5.1% of naive CD4 clonotypes was seen across a handful of donors.

J is TRBJ2-7 and V is TRBV25-1; TRBD2 agrees at 10 bases. This receptor was taken from a man between 18 and 35 years old in good health. What was sequenced was memory CD4+ T cells sorted from blood. Subset denoted: CD45RA-negative fraction. The CDR3 region has the DNA TGTGCCAGCTTAGCGGGAGGCGGACCCTACGAGCAGTACTTC. It translates to CASLAGGGPYEQYF.